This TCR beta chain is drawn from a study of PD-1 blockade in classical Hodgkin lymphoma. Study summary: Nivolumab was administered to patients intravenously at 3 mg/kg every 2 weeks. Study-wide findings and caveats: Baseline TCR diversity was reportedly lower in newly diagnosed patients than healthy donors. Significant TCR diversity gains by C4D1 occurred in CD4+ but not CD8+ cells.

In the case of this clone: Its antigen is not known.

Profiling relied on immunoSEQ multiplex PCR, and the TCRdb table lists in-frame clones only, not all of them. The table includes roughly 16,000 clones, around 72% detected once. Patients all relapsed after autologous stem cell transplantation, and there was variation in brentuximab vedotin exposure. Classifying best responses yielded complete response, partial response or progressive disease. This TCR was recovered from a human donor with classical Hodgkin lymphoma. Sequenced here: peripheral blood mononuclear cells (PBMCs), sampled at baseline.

The CDR3 sequence: CASSIRDSTVEQFF. CDR3 DNA: TGTGCCAGTAGTATACGCGACTCCACCGTTGAGCAGTTCTTC. The V gene is TRBV19, the J gene TRBJ2-1; no firm D call. There are 14 residues in the CDR3. With 2 bases removed from V and 9 bases from J, the gap between germline ends came to 14 bases. The germline CDR1 and CDR2 sequences are LNHDA and SQIVND (reference sequence).